This T cell receptor (beta chain) was profiled in a study of cytomegalovirus exposure and HLA in healthy donors (dated 2017 in TCRdb). Broadly, across the study: An earlier analysis of approximately 600 of the donors reported approximately 300 Gb of sequence data and 117 million unique TCR beta sequences from about 179 million T cells. The study combined high-throughput TCR immunosequencing, statistical association of individual TCRs with disease status, and machine learning to predict cytomegalovirus infection status. A later analysis re-examined previously published TCR beta repertoires from more than 600 donors and added high-resolution HLA genotyping to investigate patterns of TCR occurrence. In addition to the first cohort of 500 to 850 subjects, a separate validation cohort of 120 different subjects was used. The study profiled the T cell repertoires of 666 subjects by immunosequencing and related them to cytomegalovirus serostatus. Among 398 genotyped donors of the cohort, an average of approximately 220,000 unique TCR beta nucleotide sequences was sequenced per donor, of which roughly 17% were non-productive. Both class I and class II loci were covered by HLA typing, at four-digit resolution. The later analysis used no new phenotypic data to find candidate immune exposures, relying instead on TCR beta sequences and their occurrence across donors. An early release that covered about 600 HLA-typed donors contained around 330 gigabases of sequencing data and tens of millions of unique TCR sequences. The number of donors typed differed by locus, with roughly 629-640 for A, B, C, DRB1 and DQB1, around 560 for DQA1, over 600 for DPA1, and around 450 for DPB1. An earlier analysis of around 580 of the donors used high-throughput TCR beta sequencing to judge whether each TCR beta V gene segment behaved as functional or pseudogenic. Of the roughly 400 genotyped donors, approximately 80% fell in the genetic ancestry cluster associated with self-reported Caucasian donors. Every discovery cohort repertoire had been produced on one sequencing platform. Donor age, sex, ethnicity and CMV serostatus were compiled together with the repertoire data. A handful of DR-DQ haplotypes were handled as single units for association and clustering because linkage in the cohort was strong. A later genetic analysis took genome-wide SNP genotypes for about three fifths of the 666 donors and used that subset as a discovery cohort. The study aimed to test whether cataloging public T cell receptors could reveal signatures of past pathogen exposure. Study-wide conclusions, independent of this receptor: When HLA alleles, especially DR and DQ, strongly co-occurred, attributing TCR associations to individual alleles was difficult. In a later analysis, the rate of TCR association differed among HLA loci, with DRB1 alleles having the most associated TCRs and HLA-C alleles having the fewest. The classifier was reported to diagnose cytomegalovirus status with high specificity and sensitivity in both the original and validation cohorts. According to a later analysis, most CMV-associated TCR beta chains appeared to be HLA-restricted, and the HLA associations seemed to be driven largely by CMV exposure. The cohort was sequenced for TCR beta chains only, and without alpha or paired-chain data the features that could be detected were limited. According to a later genetic analysis, donors in an Asian-associated ancestry cluster had fewer N-insertions in productive TCRs than the roughly 670-donor mean. Most TCR sequences were observed very rarely across donors, whereas some public TCRs were present in many individuals. A later analysis reported that several top co-occurrence clusters appeared linked to parvovirus B19, influenza, CMV and Epstein-Barr virus. In vitro tests confirmed that a few of the cytomegalovirus-associated TCR beta chains recognize cytomegalovirus antigens. Presence/absence analyses assumed roughly uniform sequencing depth across donors, an assumption that may not hold. A further reported finding was that TCR beta sequences accurately predicted the HLA-A and HLA-B alleles for most subjects in the first cohort. V-gene and J-gene trimming of TCR beta chains was associated with a missense DCLRE1C variant in a later genetic analysis, and the association was replicated in an independent cohort. Because some donors lacked HLA typing at each locus, the association tests relied only on the typed subset. The authors suggested that the approach could potentially be generalized to other disease states and immunological phenotypes. Broadly in line with IMGT annotations, most TCR beta V segments showed up in productive rearrangements about 87% or about 30% of the time in an earlier analysis of some 590 of the donors. A later analysis associated about 18,000 TCR beta sequences with specific HLA alleles at a false discovery rate of 0.05. In the study, around 160 TCR beta chains were listed as associated with cytomegalovirus. Linkage disequilibrium might explain the correlated functional status among segregating V segments, but an unknown experimental factor could not be ruled out. Some IMGT-functional V segments, including TRBV6-2 and TRBV6-3, could not be told apart with the 87-base-pair reads, so those segments were excluded. The only immune exposure information available for the cohort was CMV serostatus. A cluster of highly shared sequence variants was judged likely to represent a technical artifact of the sequencing pipeline. Because counts were too low, about 18 rarely observed V segments, including chromosome 9 orphons, were excluded from the earlier analysis of several hundred of the donors. A later analysis found that HLA-associated TCR beta chains were more clonally expanded and had lower generation probabilities than equally common non-associated chains.

To note about this clone: Its recognized antigen is unknown. The sample holds no much larger clone one base away, and base qualities are not on file.

The cohort was made up of roughly 670 healthy bone marrow donors. At the time of sampling, every cohort member was nominally healthy, though immune exposures that went unrecorded were likely present. The donor tested CMV seronegative and was one of the 352 seronegative cohort members. Each donor provided a peripheral blood sample, and peripheral blood mononuclear cells were used for TCR beta sequencing. The Qiagen DNeasy Blood Extraction Kit was used to extract genomic DNA from the blood cell samples. Sequences MDHEN (CDR1) and SYDVKM (CDR2) are obtained from the germline V gene. The V end gives up 5 bases and the J end 11 bases, leaving 10 bases in the junction not matched to a gene. Spanning cysteine to phenylalanine, the CDR3 consists of 14 amino acids. Just CDR3 DNA is preserved here, 42 bases in frame from base 1. The library relied on the immunoSEQ multiplex PCR assay. The multiplex PCR relied on a mix of 60 forward primers for TCR Vbeta segments and 13 reverse primers for TCR Jbeta segments. The CDR3 region of rearranged TCR beta genes was amplified from genomic DNA by a multiplex PCR assay. On the Illumina HiSeq System, the amplified TCR beta libraries were sequenced as 87-base-pair reads. The source study handled its data this way. Across the 600 to 700 repertoires, a later analysis counted 60 million to 90 million unique TCR beta chains, approximately 10 million of which were shared by at least two donors. A nearest-neighbor algorithm error-corrected the raw reads and collapsed the reads into unique sequences, merging closely related sequences to remove PCR and sequencing errors. CDR3 sequences were aligned to IMGT reference sequences to assign V, D and J gene segments. Each retained sequence needed at least a six-nucleotide match to both a V gene segment and a J gene segment. Rearrangements were classified as productive when the CDR3 lacked stop codons and remained in frame with V and J, and all other rearrangements were classified as non-productive. Following IMGT convention, CDR3 was defined as the stretch from the second conserved V-encoded cysteine to the conserved J-encoded phenylalanine. The earlier analysis of 587 of the donors excluded sequences that lacked an unambiguous match to a single V gene segment. An earlier analysis of a few hundred of the donors called V segments functional above 56.7% productive rearrangements and segregating when the between-donor standard deviation exceeded 5%. To diagnose cytomegalovirus status from the catalog of TCR beta chain sequences, a statistical classification framework was built. A later analysis assigned V and J genes by comparing TCR nucleotide sequences with IMGT/GENE-DB human TR gene sequences. In a later analysis, CDR3 sequences and most-parsimonious VDJ recombination scenarios were assigned using the TCRdist pipeline. In a later analysis, each TCR beta chain was defined by its CDR3 amino acid sequence together with its V-gene family, and reads lacking a unique V-gene family were excluded. As a way to deal with suspected cross-contamination and a sequencing artifact, a later analysis dropped 592 nucleotide sequences that were highly shared and had low generation probability. In a later analysis, a clonal expansion index was calculated for each public chain from normalized within-repertoire ranks of inferred template counts. In a later analysis, generation probabilities were computed using a VDJ recombination model fitted to out-of-frame rearrangements, and the results were checked against IGoR. Hypergeometric tests were used in a later analysis to score TCR-TCR, TCR-HLA and TCR-CMV co-occurrence, with a repertoire-size bias correction applied to the TCR pairs. A later analysis estimated false discovery rates by permuting HLA or CMV assignments 20 times. In a later analysis, co-occurring TCRs were grouped using DBSCAN, and TCRdist sequence similarity was added for clustering within HLA-allele-positive subsets. Repertoires with fewer than 30,000 or more than 120,000 public chains, plus five repertoires with anomalous nucleotide sharing, were excluded from co-occurrence clustering. TCRdb obtained this table from immuneACCESS and retained in-frame rearrangements with V and J assigned. These tables miss some clones; where compared with another copy, unresolved V genes account for less than half of the shortfall, and the remainder is unexplained. V, J and clone size were drawn from that table, and D and trimming were deduced from the DNA. The sample yields under 200,000 clones; 79% were counted once. Of the sample, over 2% falls within the top ten clones.

The TCR originated in a woman aged 45-65 years in good health and CMV-seronegative. The receptor chain draws on TRBV28 and TRBJ2-5, with 11 central nucleotides matching TRBD1. The source material was PBMCs. The CDR3 region reads CASSPRTGGKEQYF. The DNA is as follows: TGTGCCAGCAGTCCGAGGACAGGGGGCAAAGAGCAGTACTTC.